One sample yielded the 4 T cell receptor beta chains listed below, sequenced in a study of blood T cell repertoires in COVID-19. Profiled with immunoSEQ multiplex PCR; TCRdb holds only in-frame clones, not every one. The data contain 53,000 or so clones, roughly nine tenths of them singletons. The sample was peripheral blood. Receptors were obtained from a human donor in a cohort sampled during active COVID-19.

The table lists this clone with a count of one. V gene TRBV5-6 combines with J gene TRBJ2-7; D unclear. CDR1 is SGHDT, CDR2 YYEEEE, per germline. The CDR3 loop spans 12 amino acids. The V and J ends lost 4 bases and 9 bases respectively, with 14 bases between them. CDR3 sequence reads: CASSILTGGQYF. The CDR3 DNA follows: TGTGCCAGCAGCATACTAACGGGTGGGCAGTACTTC.

The rearrangement joins TRBV2 to TRBJ2-1, with 11 nucleotides matching TRBD2. CDR1 SNHLY and CDR2 FYNNEI come from the germline V gene. V was clipped by 2 bases and J by 8 bases; unmatched bases: 5. There are 15 residues in the CDR3. CDR3 residues: CASSELTSGSYEQFF. The CDR3 nucleotides read TGTGCCAGCAGTGAATTAACTAGCGGGAGCTATGAGCAGTTCTTC.

The chain combines TRBV11-2 with TRBJ1-5; weak D call: TRBD1 (6 bases). This CDR3 has 15 residues. Trimming took 4 bases from V and 1 from J, leaving 11 bases between them. Per the germline V gene, CDR1 is SGHAT and CDR2 is FQNNGV. CDR3 nucleotides: TGTGCCAGCAGCTCGTCACAGGGAAGCAATCAGCCCCAGCATTTT. This translates into CASSSSQGSNQPQHF.

V is TRBV29-1 and J is TRBJ2-2; D unresolved. The V gene lost 3 bases and the J gene lost 4 bases, with 6 bases spanning the gap. The CDR3 loop spans 12 amino acids. CDR1 and CDR2 (germline): SQVTM, ANQGSEA. Written as DNA, the CDR3 is TGCAGCGTTGATGGCGGCACCGGGGAGCTGTTTTTT. It encodes CSVDGGTGELFF.